One TCR beta chain is described in this entry. What it binds is not known. The record originates from a study of CXCR3-negative and CXCR3-positive naive CD8 T cells. Findings and caveats of the study: Naive subsets expressed similar surface CD5; TRB CDR3 features served to infer TCR strength. Naive cells that were CXCR3-positive had more hydrophobic TRB CDR3s (compared with CXCR3-negative naive cells).

The authors made the TRB cDNA libraries by 5' RACE using UMI labels. Using the 5' RACE reads, TCRdb records one entry per CDR3 protein without DNA. The table counts 150,000 or so distinct CDR3 sequences; 0.25% to 0.3% lies in the top ten. The TCR originated in a human donor in good health. Some clones in this sample may be carry-over from other donors' samples. The sample was naive CXCR3+ CD8+ T cells from blood. Subset meaning: CD45RO-CCR7+CD27+CD95- naive CD8+ T cells expressing CXCR3 (TNR3+).

CDR3 region: CASSPVRNYEQYF. The gene calls are TRBV28 and TRBJ2-7. The CDR3 runs 13 residues. Germline assignment: CDR1 MDHEN and CDR2 SYDVKM.